This T cell receptor (beta chain) was identified during a study of CD8 T cells in Susac syndrome. Random hexamers primed reverse transcription of roughly 0.5 to 1 ug RNA. Multiplex immunoSEQ PCR targeted 54 Vbeta and 13 Jbeta TCR beta segments. TCRdb itself ran the immunoSEQ multiplex PCR reads through MiXCR, one entry per CDR3 protein. The sample consists of about 130,000 distinct CDR3 sequences, 85% to 95% of them appearing once. TCR beta sequencing was performed on blood CD8+ and CD4+ T cells. Control patients had untreated stable or active relapsing-remitting multiple sclerosis by revised McDonald criteria. Purification of the CD8+ and CD4+ T cells relied on negative isolation, and TEMRA cells underwent FACS enrichment. This clonotype was recorded once. V was clipped by 4 bases and J by 7 bases, with 16 bases between them. This CDR3 contains 14 residues. CDR1 and CDR2 from the germline V gene are MGHRA and YSYEKL.

The clonotype comes from a human donor with multiple sclerosis. V usage is TRBV4-1 and J usage is TRBJ1-1, with D perhaps TRBD1 (5 bases). Sequencing was done on a sample of CD8+ T cells from PBMCs. The CDR3 sequence is CASSPSPRGVEAFF. CDR3 bases: TGCGCCAGCAGCCCATCCCCCCGGGGGGTTGAAGCTTTCTTT.